A single sample is the source of the 30 T cell receptor beta chains below, sequenced in a study of CD8 T cells in Susac syndrome. RNA, at roughly 0.45 to 1 ug, was reverse transcribed with random hexamers. Each CDR3 protein gets one entry after TCRdb re-called the immunoSEQ multiplex PCR reads with MiXCR. The sample yields 67,000 or so distinct CDR3 sequences, 93% seen once. The sequenced sample was CD4+ T cells from PBMCs. These receptors were obtained from a human donor with Susac syndrome.

This clonotype showed up just a few times. The chain is built from TRBV7-2 and TRBJ2-4; D unresolved. V was clipped by 3 bases and J by 4 bases, with 1 base between them. Germline-derived CDR1 and CDR2 are SGHTA and FQGNSA. The CDR3 covers 11 residues. This CDR3 reads CASSFKNIQYF. The CDR3 DNA follows: TGTGCCAGCAGCTTTAAAAACATTCAGTACTTC.

The chain employs TRBV7-2 and TRBJ1-5; 8 bases agree with TRBD1. CDR3 length: 15 residues. Per the germline V gene, CDR1 is SGHTA and CDR2 is FQGNSA. J gave up 4 bases and V 5 bases, and 7 bases lay outside the gene matches. CDR3 bases: TGTGCCAGCAGCGCGGGACAGGCAGCAAATCAGCCCCAGCATTTT. Translation: CASSAGQAANQPQHF.

This clonotype was seen only once. The V and J genes are TRBV15 and TRBJ2-1, with 11 positions matching TRBD2. Germline V gene lookup returns CDR1 LNHNV and CDR2 YYDKDF (reference sequence). The CDR3 covers 15 residues. J gave up 5 bases and V 5 bases, and 5 bases lay outside the gene matches. In DNA, the CDR3 is TGTGCCACCAGCGGTCTAGCGGGGGGCAACAATGAGCAGTTCTTC. Its protein product is CATSGLAGGNNEQFF.

The chain employs TRBV20-1 and TRBJ2-3; no firm D call. Trimming stripped 8 bases from V and 1 base from J, with 4 bases between. CDR1 is DFQATT, CDR2 SNEGSKA, per germline (reference sequence). The CDR3 is 10 amino acids. CDR3 residues: CSSRTDTQYF. The CDR3 DNA sequence: TGCAGTTCCCGCACAGATACGCAGTATTTT.

The V call is TRBV29-1, the J call TRBJ2-3; 7 bases align to TRBD1. Germline loops: CDR1 SQVTM, CDR2 ANQGSEA. V lost 2 bases to trimming and J lost 1 base; unmatched junction nucleotides: 6. This CDR3 has 15 amino acids. The chain's CDR3 is CSVELEGTGTDTQYF. CDR3 DNA: TGCAGCGTTGAACTAGAAGGGACAGGCACAGATACGCAGTATTTT.

This clonotype came up a few times. The chain joins TRBV6-2 or TRBV6-3 to TRBJ1-5; D ambiguous. From germline, CDR1 is MNHEY and CDR2 SVGEGT. Trimming shortened V by 9 bases and J by 4 bases, and 4 bases separated the two germline ends. CDR3 length equals 10 residues. DNA of the CDR3: TGTGCCAGTGGAAATCAGCCCCAGCATTTT. It specifies CASGNQPQHF.

This chain's CDR3 is CASSQGVSGETQYF. CDR3 nucleotides: TGTGCCAGTAGTCAGGGGGTTAGTGGGGAGACCCAGTACTTC. The chain carries TRBV19 and TRBJ2-5, with 7 bases lining up with TRBD1. The CDR3 totals 14 residues. CDR1 and CDR2 from the germline V gene are LNHDA and SQIVND (reference sequence). V dropped 5 bases and J dropped 5; count of bases not matched to a gene: 8.

This chain links TRBV30 with TRBJ2-7; no clear D. Germline lookup yields CDR1 GTSNPN and CDR2 SVGIG (reference sequence). V gave up 5 bases and J gave up 7 bases, with 12 bases separating them. CDR3 size: 11 residues. CDR3 sequence: CAWGPSWEQYF. In DNA form, the CDR3 reads TGTGCCTGGGGACCCAGTTGGGAGCAGTACTTC.

V usage is TRBV29-1 and J usage is TRBJ2-2; tentatively, D is TRBD1 or TRBD2 (5 bases each). This CDR3 contains 14 residues. Trimming pared 6 bases from V and 4 bases from J, leaving 15 bases between. Germline V CDR1 and CDR2: SQVTM, ANQGSEA. The CDR3 is CSVRGQAATGELFF. CDR3 bases: TGCAGCGTAAGGGGCCAAGCGGCCACCGGGGAGCTGTTTTTT.

This chain uses TRBV6-1 with TRBJ2-3; D remains ambiguous. CDR1 MNHNS and CDR2 SASEGT come from the germline V gene. The CDR3 is made up of 15 amino acids. The germline V and J ends were trimmed by 3 bases and 1 base, with 11 bases remaining between them. This CDR3 is CASSDSWARTDTQYF. The CDR3 nucleotides read TGTGCCAGCAGTGACTCCTGGGCGCGCACAGATACGCAGTATTTT.

This rearrangement joins TRBV20-1 to TRBJ1-2; no reliable D call. From germline, CDR1 is DFQATT and CDR2 SNEGSKA (reference sequence). The ends were cut back, 0 bases at V and 4 bases at J, with 9 bases in the middle. The CDR3 contains 13 residues. The DNA of the CDR3 is TGCAGTGCTAGAGACAGTTCTTCCTATGGCTACACCTTC. Protein product: CSARDSSSYGYTF.

This chain joins TRBV20-1 and TRBJ2-7; D is undetermined. Germline assignment: CDR1 DFQATT and CDR2 SNEGSKA (reference sequence). The CDR3 has 15 residues. V shed 1 base and J shed 1 base, with 14 bases lying between them. CDR3 in DNA: TGCAGTGCTAGAGTTTCGACCGGCGGTTCCTACGAGCAGTACTTC. This gives the protein CSARVSTGGSYEQYF.

The chain recombines TRBV19 with TRBJ2-1, with 7 bases matching TRBD2. The trim removed 6 bases at V and 3 bases at J, leaving 8 bases unmatched. Per germline, CDR1 LNHDA and CDR2 SQIVND (reference sequence). CDR3 length: 15 amino acids. The CDR3 loop is CASRQVRTSYNEQFF. For the CDR3, the DNA is TGTGCCAGTAGACAGGTTCGGACTAGCTACAATGAGCAGTTCTTC.

In DNA, the CDR3 is TGTGCCACCGTCCGACTAGCGGGGAACCTTTACAATGAGCAGTTCTTC. Protein product: CATVRLAGNLYNEQFF. The chain carries TRBV11-1 and TRBJ2-1; 11 bases are a match to TRBD2. Germline trimming cut 10 bases from V and 4 bases from J; bases unmatched to any gene: 12. This CDR3 spans 16 amino acids. Germline lookup yields CDR1 SGHAT and CDR2 FQDESV (reference sequence).

The chain is built from TRBV28 and TRBJ1-2; TRBD1 agrees at 7 bases. CDR3 length equals 14 residues. The germline V gene has CDR1 MDHEN and CDR2 SYDVKM. V lost 3 bases to trimming and J lost 4 bases; unmatched junction nucleotides: 5. CDR3 sequence reads: CASSLTGSSYGYTF. CDR3 nucleotides: TGTGCCAGCAGTTTGACAGGGTCTAGCTATGGCTACACCTTC.

This sequence joins TRBV7-2 and TRBJ2-1; 11 nucleotides match TRBD2. The CDR3 totals 15 residues. After removal of 3 bases from V and 4 bases from J, the junction contained 2 bases not matched to a gene. From germline, CDR1 is SGHTA and CDR2 FQGNSA. The CDR3 reads CASSFASGGYNEQFF. Written as DNA, the CDR3 is TGTGCCAGCAGCTTTGCTAGCGGGGGGTACAATGAGCAGTTCTTC.

The chain links TRBV6-5 to TRBJ1-1, with 8 bases matching TRBD1. The trim removed 4 bases at V and 1 base at J, leaving 8 bases unmatched. The CDR3 totals 16 residues. The germline CDR1 and CDR2 sequences are MNHEY and SVGAGI. The CDR3 DNA reads TGTGCCAGCAGTTCCCCACCCGGGACAGGGAACACTGAAGCTTTCTTT. It codes for CASSSPPGTGNTEAFF.

This clonotype has a single count. The chain carries TRBV20-1 and TRBJ1-2; TRBD1 agrees at 12 bases. The J segment lost 3 bases and the V segment lost 5 bases, leaving 10 bases of the junction unmatched. The germline V gene encodes CDR1 DFQATT and CDR2 SNEGSKA (reference sequence). The CDR3 sequence is 16 residues long. The CDR3 protein is CSALGTGGQSDYGYTF. In DNA form, the CDR3 reads TGCAGTGCTTTGGGGACAGGGGGCCAATCGGACTATGGCTACACCTTC.

The V gene is TRBV6-5, the J gene TRBJ1-1; perhaps TRBD1 as D (5 bases). Germline CDR1 is MNHEY and CDR2 is SVGAGI. The V gene lost 5 bases and the J gene lost 5 bases, with 21 bases spanning the gap. This CDR3 comprises 16 residues. The CDR3 loop reads CASSTLGRGSRTEAFF. The CDR3 DNA reads as TGTGCCAGCAGTACTCTTGGGAGGGGAAGTCGGACTGAAGCTTTCTTT.

V and J are TRBV12-3 or TRBV12-4 and TRBJ2-5; 11 bases are a match to TRBD2. V shed 2 bases, J shed 5 bases, and the junction held 7 bases outside the gene matches. The CDR3 contains 16 residues. In DNA form, the CDR3 reads TGTGCCAGCAGTTTATGGATTAGCGGGGGGGCGGAGACCCAGTACTTC. It yields the protein CASSLWISGGAETQYF.

This chain uses TRBV20-1 with TRBJ2-3, with TRBD1 matching 12 bases. V lost 6 bases, J lost 6 bases, and 4 bases stayed unmatched. Germline V gene lookup returns CDR1 DFQATT and CDR2 SNEGSKA (reference sequence). CDR3 length: 13 amino acids. The CDR3 protein is CSAGTGGRDTQYF. DNA for the CDR3: TGCAGTGCGGGGACAGGGGGCCGGGATACGCAGTATTTT.

The chain employs TRBV7-6 and TRBJ2-5; D is unresolved. The germline V gene has CDR1 SGHVS and CDR2 FNYEAQ. Trimming stripped 8 bases from V and 4 bases from J, with 11 bases between. CDR3 size: 12 residues. CDR3 sequence: CASSPPGETQYF. CDR3 nucleotides: TGTGCCAGCTCACCACCGGGAGAGACCCAGTACTTC.

The genes are TRBV6-2 or TRBV6-3 and TRBJ2-7; D may be TRBD2 (6 bases). Germline lookup yields CDR1 MNHEY and CDR2 SVGEGT. The CDR3 has 15 amino acids. Trimming pared 2 bases from V and 1 base from J, leaving 12 bases between. CDR3 amino acids: CASSYGGVVSYEQYF. Written as DNA, the CDR3 is TGTGCCAGCAGTTACGGAGGGGTAGTTTCCTACGAGCAGTACTTC.

This clonotype is a singleton in its sample. This chain connects TRBV5-1 to TRBJ1-2; 8 nucleotides line up with TRBD1. Trimming took 4 bases from V and 7 from J; bases not matched to a gene: 9. Germline CDR1 and CDR2: SGHRS and YFSETQ. CDR3 length: 14 residues. In DNA, the CDR3 is TGCGCCAGCAGCAGAAGGACAGGGCGCGTTGGCTACACCTTC. Translating gives CASSRRTGRVGYTF.

The rearrangement uses TRBV6-1 and TRBJ2-5; 10 positions match TRBD2. The CDR3 runs to 15 residues. Germline lookup yields CDR1 MNHNS and CDR2 SASEGT. The V segment lost 5 bases and the J segment 5 bases; nucleotides outside the gene matches: 8. Written as DNA, the CDR3 is TGTGCCAGCAGTCAGGGGCCTAGCGGGGGTGAGACCCAGTACTTC. As protein: CASSQGPSGGETQYF.

This chain links TRBV9 with TRBJ1-2, with D perhaps matching TRBD1 (6 bases). The V end lost 3 bases, the J end lost 8 bases, and 17 bases lay between the germline ends. The germline V gene encodes CDR1 SGDLS and CDR2 YYNGEE. CDR3 length: 14 amino acids. This chain's CDR3 is CASSAQLAGGGYTF. The CDR3 nucleotides read TGTGCCAGCAGCGCTCAGTTAGCGGGGGGCGGCTACACCTTC.

The chain couples TRBV5-4 to TRBJ2-3; 9 nucleotides agree with TRBD2. The V gene end was trimmed by 3 bases and the J gene end by 3 bases; junction bases not matched to a gene: 5. The CDR3 spans 15 residues. Germline CDR1 reads SGHNT; CDR2 reads YYREEE (reference sequence). CDR3 coding DNA: TGTGCCAGCAGCTGGATGACTAGCGGAACAGATACGCAGTATTTT. This sequence encodes CASSWMTSGTDTQYF.

This chain connects TRBV18 to TRBJ2-5; unclear D gene. Germline V lookup: CDR1 KGHSH, CDR2 LQKENI. The CDR3 is 14 amino acids. Trimming shortened V by 2 bases and J by 0 bases, and 7 bases separated the two germline ends. In nucleotides, the CDR3 is TGTGCCAGCTCACCAACAGAGTACCAAGAGACCCAGTACTTC. Protein: CASSPTEYQETQYF.

V and J are TRBV5-1 and TRBJ1-1; D is perhaps TRBD1 (6 bases). The CDR3 length is 15 residues. V lost 3 bases and J 1 base, leaving 13 bases between the germline ends. The germline V gene encodes CDR1 SGHRS and CDR2 YFSETQ. The CDR3 DNA follows: TGCGCCAGCAGCTCCGGAGGGGGAGAGAACACTGAAGCTTTCTTT. Its protein product is CASSSGGGENTEAFF. Full variable domain (missing parts from reference TRBV5-1 and TRBJ1-1): KAGVTQTPRYLIKTRGQQVTLSCSPISGHRSVSWYQQTPGQGLQFLFEYFSETQRNKGNFPGRFSGRQFSNSRSEMNVSTLELGDSALYLCASSSGGGENTEAFFGQGTRLTVV.

CDR3 region: CAWRRGPGGNTIYF. The DNA of the CDR3 is TGTGCCTGGAGAAGGGGCCCGGGTGGAAACACCATATATTTT. This sequence joins TRBV30 and TRBJ1-3, with D possibly matching TRBD1 (5 bases). This CDR3 has 14 amino acids. Germline assignment: CDR1 GTSNPN and CDR2 SVGIG (reference sequence). Trimming shortened V by 3 bases and J by 3 bases, and 12 bases separated the two germline ends. The full variable domain, completed using reference TRBV30 and TRBJ1-3, is SQTIHQWPATLVQPVGSPLSLECTVEGTSNPNLYWYRQAAGRGLQLLFYSVGIGQISSEVPQNLSASRPQDRQFILSSKKLLLSDSGFYLCAWRRGPGGNTIYFGEGSWLTVV.